This is a list of T cell receptor beta chains from one sample in a study of T cell repertoires in cytomegalovirus infection. TCRdb re-called the reads through MiXCR, storing one row per CDR3 protein. The sample shows approximately 290,000 distinct CDR3 sequences, 25% of them seen only once. The specimen was PBMCs. Source of these receptors: a human donor in good health (CMV status not recorded). Some clones in this sample may be carry-over from other donors' samples. Both conserved end residues are part of each CDR3. D genes are given only for firm matches. The size entry is marked missing in some rows and otherwise reads once, few, many or a size class.

few,TRBV28,15,TRBJ2-2,NA,CASSLLSQSARELFF,TGTGCCAGCAGTTTACTTTCTCAGTCCGCCCGGGAGCTGTTTTTT
many,TRBV5-1,14,TRBJ1-1,TRBD1,CASSLGTGGTEAFF,TGTGCCAGCAGCTTAGGGACAGGGGGAACTGAAGCTTTCTTT
many,TRBV7-2,14,TRBJ2-2,NA,CASSTSANTGELFF,TGTGCCAGCAGCACTTCAGCGAACACCGGGGAGCTGTTTTTT
NA,TRBV2,15,TRBJ2-7,NA,CASSEATGSGDEQYF,TGTGCCAGCAGTGAAGCAACGGGGAGTGGGGACGAGCAGTACTTC
NA,TRBV30,14,TRBJ2-1,NA,CAWKGQGSYNEQFF,TGTGCCTGGAAAGGGCAGGGGTCCTACAATGAGCAGTTCTTC
NA,TRBV28,14,TRBJ1-6,TRBD1,CASSSGTGISPLHF,TGTGCCAGCAGTTCAGGGACAGGGATATCACCCCTCCACTTT
NA,TRBV18,14,TRBJ2-5,NA,CASSPQQLKETQYF,TGTGCCAGCTCACCACAGCAGCTAAAAGAGACCCAGTACTTC
NA,TRBV19,13,TRBJ1-6,NA,CGSSTGNGSPLHF,TGTGGTTCGTCTACAGGGAACGGTTCACCCCTCCACTTT
NA,TRBV6-1,15,TRBJ2-3,TRBD2,CATRGGGYLEDTQYF,TGTGCCACCCGCGGGGGAGGGTATCTTGAAGATACGCAGTATTTT
many,TRBV7-2,11,TRBJ2-5,NA,CASSIEETQYF,TGTGCCAGCAGCATCGAAGAGACCCAGTACTTC
NA,TRBV7-2,15,TRBJ2-7,NA,CASSLSEGFSYEQYF,TGTGCCAGCAGCTTATCGGAGGGCTTCTCCTACGAGCAGTACTTC
NA,TRBV7-4,15,TRBJ2-6,NA,CASSPGMARANVLTF,TGTGCCAGCAGCCCGGGGATGGCCAGGGCCAACGTCCTGACTTTC
NA,TRBV29-1,14,TRBJ2-3,NA,CSVSKNLGTDTQYF,TGCAGCGTCTCGAAGAACTTAGGAACAGATACGCAGTATTTT
NA,TRBV20-1,15,TRBJ1-5,NA,CSARKGAGGNQPQHF,TGCAGTGCGAGAAAAGGGGCTGGGGGCAATCAGCCCCAGCATTTT
NA,TRBV7-9,14,TRBJ1-1,NA,CASSSHLMNTEAFF,TGTGCCAGCAGCTCCCACCTAATGAACACTGAAGCTTTCTTT
NA,TRBV28,12,TRBJ2-1,NA,CASKVSYNEQFF,TGTGCCAGCAAGGTTTCCTACAATGAGCAGTTCTTC
many,TRBV7-2,18,TRBJ2-6,TRBD1,CASSPSGQGFSGANVLTF,TGTGCCAGCAGCCCCTCCGGACAGGGATTTTCTGGGGCCAACGTCCTGACTTTC
many,TRBV20-1,16,TRBJ2-2,TRBD1,CSAPGTGGVGTGELFF,TGCAGTGCCCCCGGGACAGGGGGGGTAGGGACCGGGGAGCTGTTTTTT
NA,TRBV29-1,15,TRBJ1-1,NA,CSVVNEGILSTEAFF,TGCAGCGTTGTAAACGAGGGAATTCTGAGCACTGAAGCTTTCTTT
NA,TRBV7-9,15,TRBJ2-7,TRBD2,CASSRAGGLIDEQYF,TGTGCCAGCAGTCGGGCGGGGGGCCTCATCGACGAGCAGTACTTC
NA,TRBV11-2,15,TRBJ2-1,NA,CASSPGVSHLAEQFF,TGTGCCAGCAGCCCCGGGGTTAGTCATCTGGCTGAGCAGTTCTTC
NA,TRBV28,13,TRBJ1-2,TRBD1,CASQGGANYGYTF,TGTGCCAGCCAGGGGGGGGCTAACTATGGCTACACCTTC
NA,TRBV5-1,14,TRBJ2-1,NA,CASSLIQGGGEQFF,TGCGCCAGCAGCTTGATCCAGGGGGGGGGTGAGCAGTTCTTC
NA,TRBV25-1,12,TRBJ2-1,TRBD1,CASRGTANKQFF,TGTGCCAGCAGAGGGACAGCAAATAAGCAGTTCTTC
few,TRBV7-2,16,TRBJ2-3,TRBD2,CASSLIPTSGPDTQYF,TGTGCCAGCAGCTTAATCCCGACTAGCGGACCAGATACGCAGTATTTT
NA,TRBV18,13,TRBJ2-7,TRBD1,CASSRDRTYEQYF,TGTGCCAGCTCAAGGGACAGAACCTACGAGCAGTACTTC
few,TRBV29-1,11,TRBJ1-2,NA,CSVRSRYGYTF,TGCAGCGTTCGTTCGAGGTATGGCTACACCTTC
few,TRBV11-3,15,TRBJ2-3,TRBD1,CASGDRGLGTDTQYF,TGTGCCAGCGGGGACAGGGGGCTGGGCACAGATACGCAGTATTTT
many,TRBV11-3,13,TRBJ2-1,NA,CASSLVRAGEQFF,TGTGCCAGCAGCTTAGTTCGGGCCGGGGAGCAGTTCTTC
NA,TRBV2,15,TRBJ1-5,NA,CASSDQRTGNQPQHF,TGTGCCAGCAGTGATCAGAGAACGGGCAATCAGCCCCAGCATTTT
NA,TRBV6-5,13,TRBJ1-2,TRBD1,CASSPGQGVGYTF,TGTGCCAGCAGCCCGGGACAGGGAGTTGGCTACACCTTC
NA,TRBV28,12,TRBJ2-7,NA,CATSEANYEQYF,TGTGCCACCTCGGAGGCTAACTACGAGCAGTACTTC
many,TRBV7-2,12,TRBJ1-2,NA,CASSLRFGGYTF,TGTGCCAGCAGCTTAAGGTTCGGGGGCTACACCTTC
NA,TRBV29-1,13,TRBJ1-2,NA,CSDWDAGASGYTF,TGCAGCGACTGGGACGCCGGGGCTAGTGGCTACACCTTC
NA,TRBV19,16,TRBJ2-1,TRBD2,CASSSGLAVFYNEQFF,TGTGCCAGTAGTAGCGGACTAGCGGTTTTCTACAATGAGCAGTTCTTC
few,TRBV19,15,TRBJ2-2,TRBD1,CASTSGQGDTGELFF,TGTGCCAGTACCTCGGGACAGGGGGATACCGGGGAGCTGTTTTTT
many,TRBV7-2,14,TRBJ2-5,NA,CASSLDAGRETQYF,TGTGCCAGCAGCTTAGACGCAGGGAGAGAGACCCAGTACTTC
few,TRBV12-3/TRBV12-4,16,TRBJ2-5,NA,CASSVVLRADDETQYF,TGTGCCAGCAGCGTTGTGCTCCGGGCCGACGACGAGACCCAGTACTTC
few,TRBV28,15,TRBJ2-1,NA,CASSLAGHLYNEQFF,TGTGCCAGCAGTTTAGCGGGACATTTATACAATGAGCAGTTCTTC
NA,TRBV19,15,TRBJ2-1,TRBD1,CASSVYARGQSEQFF,TGTGCCAGTAGTGTTTATGCCAGGGGGCAGAGTGAGCAGTTCTTC
few,TRBV20-1,14,TRBJ2-2,NA,CSASKGLDTGELFF,TGCAGTGCTAGTAAGGGTTTGGACACCGGGGAGCTGTTTTTT
NA,TRBV5-4,12,TRBJ2-7,NA,CASSLGQKEQYF,TGTGCCAGCAGCTTGGGTCAGAAGGAGCAGTACTTC